These 8 T cell receptor beta chains originate from one sample sequenced in a study of shared clonotypes between healthy human individuals. Repertoires were generated with immunoSEQ multiplex PCR, while TCRdb's copy carries only in-frame clones and drops some. The data show about 1.5 million clones, roughly 96% seen once. Sequencing was carried out using naive CD4+ T cells sorted from blood. Noted subset: CD45RA+ positively selected. These TCRs come from a man aged 25-40 years in good health.

The V call is TRBV28, the J call TRBJ2-7; D is possibly TRBD2 (5 bases). V shed 6 bases and J shed 4 bases, with 10 bases lying between them. The length of the CDR3 is 12 residues. The germline CDR1 and CDR2 sequences are MDHEN and SYDVKM. CDR3 nucleotides: TGTGCCAGCAGGGGAGTGGAGTACGAGCAGTACTTC. Translating gives CASRGVEYEQYF.

The genes are TRBV5-1 and TRBJ2-3; TRBD2 aligns across 9 bases. The CDR3 is made up of 19 amino acids. Germline V CDR1 and CDR2: SGHRS, YFSETQ. V was clipped by 0 bases and J by 4 bases; unmatched bases: 15. CDR3: CASSLVFSGRFEGADTQYF. The CDR3 nucleotides are TGCGCCAGCAGCTTGGTTTTTAGCGGGAGATTTGAGGGGGCAGATACGCAGTATTTT. Full variable domain (missing parts from reference TRBV5-1 and TRBJ2-3): KAGVTQTPRYLIKTRGQQVTLSCSPISGHRSVSWYQQTPGQGLQFLFEYFSETQRNKGNFPGRFSGRQFSNSRSEMNVSTLELGDSALYLCASSLVFSGRFEGADTQYFGPGTRLTVL.

V gene TRBV6-1 combines with J gene TRBJ2-7; D gene ambiguous. Germline-derived CDR1 and CDR2 are MNHNS and SASEGT. The CDR3 is 12 residues long. The V gene lost 6 bases and the J gene lost 2 bases, with 8 bases spanning the gap. The DNA for the CDR3 is TGTGCCAGCAGAGATAAGACCTACGAGCAGTACTTC. Protein: CASRDKTYEQYF.

The rearrangement uses TRBV5-8 and TRBJ1-2; 7 nucleotides agree with TRBD1. Trimming took 4 bases from V and 0 from J; bases not matched to a gene: 12. The V gene's germline CDR1 is SGHTS and CDR2 YDEGEE. CDR3 size: 17 residues. Written as DNA, the CDR3 is TGTGCCAGCAGCGTACCGGGACAGCCTATTTCTAACTATGGCTACACCTTC. Translating it yields CASSVPGQPISNYGYTF. The whole variable domain, remainder taken from reference TRBV5-8 and TRBJ1-2, is EAGVTQSPTHLIKTRGQQATLRCSPISGHTSVYWYQQALGLGLQFLLWYDEGEERNRGNFPPRFSGRQFPNYSSELNVNALELEDSALYLCASSVPGQPISNYGYTFGSGTRLTVV.

The CDR3 DNA is TGTGCCAGCAGCTCAACAGGGTCGGGGTACAATGAGCAGTTCTTC. Protein sequence: CASSSTGSGYNEQFF. V gene TRBV11-3 combines with J gene TRBJ2-1, with a weak D call TRBD1 (6 bases). There are 15 residues in the CDR3. V was pared by 4 bases and J by 4 bases, with 14 bases between. Germline values: CDR1 SGHNT, CDR2 YENEEA.

This chain uses TRBV19 with TRBJ2-1; D remains ambiguous. The CDR3 covers 13 residues. V lost 4 bases and J lost 5, with 9 bases in between. Germline CDR1 is LNHDA and CDR2 is SQIVND (reference sequence). CDR3 protein: CASSRATDNEQFF. CDR3 in DNA: TGTGCCAGTAGTAGGGCGACGGACAATGAGCAGTTCTTC. Filled out from reference TRBV19 and TRBJ2-1, the complete variable domain reads DGGITQSPKYLFRKEGQNVTLSCEQNLNHDAMYWYRQDPGQGLRLIYYSQIVNDFQKGDIAEGYSVSREKKESFPLTVTSAQKNPTAFYLCASSRATDNEQFFGPGTRLTVL.

This clone was seen just once. The chain couples TRBV4-1 to TRBJ2-1; 10 bases agree with TRBD2. In germline, CDR1 is MGHRA, CDR2 YSYEKL. The CDR3 extends over 18 amino acids. Trimming at V came to 3 bases and at J to 3 bases, leaving 11 bases not matched to a gene. The CDR3 nucleotides are TGCGCCAGCAGCCACTCCGGGACTAGCGCGGCTATCTACAATGAGCAGTTCTTC. Translating it yields CASSHSGTSAAIYNEQFF.

The chain recombines TRBV18 with TRBJ1-3; D is unclear. Per germline, CDR1 KGHSH and CDR2 LQKENI. This CDR3 has 14 residues. Deletions cut 3 bases from V and 2 bases from J, with 8 bases between. The CDR3 sequence is CASSPLSPGNTIYF. DNA of the CDR3: TGTGCCAGCTCACCGCTGAGCCCTGGAAACACCATATATTTT.